This TCR beta chain was captured by sequencing in a study of monozygotic twins with inflammatory bowel disease. CDR3 length equals 12 residues. CDR1 is MNHNY and CDR2 is SVGAGI in the germline V gene (reference sequence). TCRdb reprocessed the 5' RACE reads, keeping one entry per CDR3 protein, no DNA. The table lists around 230,000 distinct CDR3 sequences. V usage is TRBV6-6 and J usage is TRBJ2-1. Sequencing input: blood. This clonotype was sampled from a human donor with ulcerative colitis or Crohn's disease, or a healthy co-twin of an affected twin (not recorded which). The CDR3 region is CATQATYNEQFF.